These T cell receptor beta chains were read from a single sample in a study of cytomegalovirus exposure and HLA in healthy donors. The assay was immunoSEQ multiplex PCR, and TCRdb's table has in-frame clones only and misses some. The data show around 180,000 clones, over 70% seen once. The sequenced sample was PBMCs. These receptors were obtained from a woman in her 30s in good health and CMV-seropositive. The CDR3 runs from the conserved cysteine through the conserved F or W. The D gene is left open where the match is weak. Only some rows state a clone size, as once, few, many or a class for expanded clones.

d_gene | abundance | j_gene | v_gene | CDR3nt | CDR3aa
TRBD1 | . | TRBJ2-3 | TRBV11-2 | TGTGCCAGCAGCTTTAGGGGACAGGGGAGGGCAGATACGCAGTATTTT | CASSFRGQGRADTQYF
TRBD2 | . | TRBJ2-1 | TRBV5-5 | TGTGCCAGCAGCTTGTGGGAGCGGGAGATCGATGAGCAGTTCTTC | CASSLWEREIDEQFF
. | . | TRBJ2-1 | TRBV11-2 | TGTGCCAGCAGCTTGGGGAGCGACTACAATGAGCAGTTCTTC | CASSLGSDYNEQFF
TRBD1 | . | TRBJ1-2 | TRBV30 | TGTGCCTGGCTCACAGGGGGCGGAAACTATGGCTACACCTTC | CAWLTGGGNYGYTF
. | . | TRBJ2-1 | TRBV11-3 | TGTGCCAGCAGCTTAATGTGGGCCGATGAGCAGTTCTTC | CASSLMWADEQFF
. | . | TRBJ2-2 | TRBV30 | TGTGCCTGGAACAGGGAAACCGGGGAGCTGTTTTTT | CAWNRETGELFF
. | few | TRBJ2-3 | TRBV5-4 | TGTGCCAGCAGCCGACCGGGGGTTGACACAGATACGCAGTATTTT | CASSRPGVDTDTQYF
. | few | TRBJ2-7 | TRBV27 | TGTGCCAGCAGTTTGCCCTCGGGAGACCGCAACTACGAGCAGTACTTC | CASSLPSGDRNYEQYF
TRBD1 | . | TRBJ1-4 | TRBV6-5 | TGTGCCAGCAGGACAGGGACTAATGAAAAACTGTTTTTT | CASRTGTNEKLFF
TRBD1 | once | TRBJ1-1 | TRBV19 | TGTGCCAGTAGTATTACCCCGGGACAGGGGGCTCGATCTTTCTTT | CASSITPGQGARSFF
. | . | TRBJ2-1 | TRBV7-2 | TGTGCCAGCAGCCGACAATTAGGGGCCGTGGACGAGCAGTTCTTC | CASSRQLGAVDEQFF
TRBD1 | . | TRBJ2-7 | TRBV30 | TGTGCCTGGCCGGACAGGCAATCCTACGAGCAGTACTTC | CAWPDRQSYEQYF
TRBD1 | . | TRBJ1-4 | TRBV28 | TGTGCCAGCAGTTTCGGAGACAGGGCTAATGAAAAACTGTTTTTT | CASSFGDRANEKLFF
TRBD2 | . | TRBJ2-5 | TRBV11-3 | TGTGCCAGCAGCTTAGTGATAGCGGGGTCAGCAGGGACCCAGTACTTC | CASSLVIAGSAGTQYF
TRBD1 | . | TRBJ1-2 | TRBV6-1 | TGTGCCAGCAGTGACCGGACAGGGTTCGGCTACACCTTC | CASSDRTGFGYTF
. | . | TRBJ2-3 | TRBV30 | TGTGCCTGGAGTGTACGGCGGGGGCTCGGCACAGATACGCAGTATTTT | CAWSVRRGLGTDTQYF
TRBD2 | few | TRBJ2-2 | TRBV29-1 | TGCAGCGTTGCGGTGAGCGGGAGGCCCCCCGGGGAGCTGTTTTTT | CSVAVSGRPPGELFF
. | once | TRBJ1-1 | TRBV5-1 | TGCGCCAGCAGGGACAGTTTTGAAGCTTTCTTT | CASRDSFEAFF
TRBD1 | . | TRBJ1-2 | TRBV15 | TGTGCCACCAGCAAAGGACGGGACAGCTACTATGGCTACACCTTC | CATSKGRDSYYGYTF
. | . | TRBJ1-5 | TRBV27 | TGTGCCAGCAGTCGACTCTCGGGCAATCAGCCCCAGCATTTT | CASSRLSGNQPQHF
. | once | TRBJ2-1 | TRBV21-1 | TGTGCCAGCAGCAAACCCGATCTTGGGGTAAGCAGGGGCAATGAGCAGTTCTTC | CASSKPDLGVSRGNEQFF
. | . | TRBJ2-1 | TRBV19 | TGTGCCAGTAAGACATCAGGGAAACGGCAGTTCTTC | CASKTSGKRQFF
TRBD2 | . | TRBJ2-1 | TRBV5-4 | TGTGCCAGCAGCCCCTCCCTGGGACTAGCGGGATACAATGAGCAGTTCTTC | CASSPSLGLAGYNEQFF
. | . | TRBJ2-1 | TRBV5-1 | TGCGCCAGCAGCCCGACGGTTGAGAGTGGCATGATATTAAACAATGAGCGGTTCTTC | CASSPTVESGMILNNERFF
. | . | TRBJ2-5 | TRBV16 | TGTGCCAGCAGCAAAGGGAGCCAAGAGACCCAGTACTTC | CASSKGSQETQYF
. | . | TRBJ2-3 | TRBV29-1 | TGCAGCGGCCGGACTAGCACAGATACGCAGTATTTT | CSGRTSTDTQYF
. | . | TRBJ1-1 | TRBV6-5 | TGTGCCAGCAGTAAAGGACAAGGGTCTGAAGCTTTCTTT | CASSKGQGSEAFF